This entry lists 29 T cell receptor beta chains sequenced from one sample in a study of CXCR3-negative and CXCR3-positive naive CD8 T cells. All TRB cDNA libraries came from 5' RACE performed with UMI labels. From its re-call of the 5' RACE reads, TCRdb lists each CDR3 protein once, without DNA. This sample's table reports 20,000 to 30,000 distinct CDR3 sequences. Sequences were obtained from naive CXCR3- CD8+ T cells from blood. Subset specified: CD45RO-CCR7+CD27+CD95- naive CD8+ T cells lacking CXCR3 (TNR3-). These receptors were taken from a human donor in good health. Some clones in this sample may be carry-over from other donors' samples.

This chain joins TRBV7-9 and TRBJ2-7. In germline, CDR1 is SEHNR, CDR2 FQNEAQ (reference sequence). The CDR3 contains 13 residues. The CDR3 is CASSLGSGYEQYF.

The chain combines TRBV7-9 with TRBJ1-1; TCRdb selects TRBD1, and the lack of DNA leaves this call unchecked. Germline-derived CDR1 and CDR2 are SEHNR and FQNEAQ (reference sequence). CDR3 length: 15 amino acids. The CDR3 loop is CASSERQGSVTEAFF.

The V and J genes are TRBV7-8 and TRBJ2-1; TCRdb's D call of TRBD1 is untestable without DNA. The CDR3 has 12 amino acids. Germline CDR1 and CDR2: SGHVS and FQNEAQ. CDR3 in amino acids: CASTNPGNERFF.

The chain has TRBV7-9 and TRBJ2-4; TCRdb selects TRBD1, and the lack of DNA leaves this call unchecked. This CDR3 spans 15 amino acids. Germline assignment: CDR1 SEHNR and CDR2 FQNEAQ (reference sequence). CDR3 in amino acids: CASSSTLTGRDIQYF.

This chain uses TRBV21-1 with TRBJ1-6. TRBV21-1 is a pseudogene locus. The CDR3 is 20 residues long. CDR3 region: CASSKAYFSAASSYNSPLHF.

The V and J genes are TRBV7-2 and TRBJ2-1; TCRdb names TRBD2, which stays unverified in the absence of DNA. CDR3 length: 17 residues. Germline assignment: CDR1 SGHTA and CDR2 FQGNSA. The CDR3 loop is CASSLGLAGGPYNEQFF.

V usage is TRBV29-1 and J usage is TRBJ1-2; TCRdb indicates TRBD1, and absent DNA this call remains unverified. CDR3 size: 16 residues. Per the germline V gene, CDR1 is SQVTM and CDR2 is ANQGSEA. The CDR3: CSVDDPRDRGTRGYTF.

The V call is TRBV4-1, the J call TRBJ2-1; TCRdb indicates TRBD1, and absent DNA this call remains unverified. Germline-derived CDR1 and CDR2 are MGHRA and YSYEKL. There are 14 residues in the CDR3. CDR3 amino acids: CASSSGTNYNEQFF.

The rearrangement joins TRBV29-1 to TRBJ1-1; the D call of TRBD1 rests on TCRdb alone, since no DNA is present to check it. This CDR3 is built from 14 residues. From germline, CDR1 is SQVTM and CDR2 ANQGSEA. CDR3 sequence reads: CSAAPGADNTEAFF.

V usage is TRBV11-2 and J usage is TRBJ2-2; TCRdb calls TRBD1, which cannot be checked without DNA. The CDR3 has 13 residues. CDR1 is SGHAT, CDR2 FQNNGV, per germline. The CDR3 sequence is CASSYRGTGELFF.

V gene TRBV7-2 combines with J gene TRBJ2-7; TCRdb lists TRBD1, though no DNA is available to test this call. The CDR3 runs 14 residues. Per germline, CDR1 SGHTA and CDR2 FQGNSA. CDR3 in amino acids: CASSFLGGFYEQYF.

V and J are TRBV12-3 or TRBV12-4 and TRBJ2-7; TCRdb outputs TRBD1, but without DNA this stays unchecked. CDR3 size: 13 residues. CDR3 protein: CASSLGRGYEQYF.

The rearrangement uses TRBV12-3 or TRBV12-4 and TRBJ2-7; checking the TCRdb D call of TRBD1 is not possible without DNA. There are 12 residues in the CDR3. The CDR3 here is CASSGGQGWEYF.

This clonotype is identified as medium-sized from frequency. The rearrangement joins TRBV9 to TRBJ1-1; TCRdb names TRBD1, which stays unverified in the absence of DNA. Per the germline V gene, CDR1 is SGDLS and CDR2 is YYNGEE. CDR3 size: 15 residues. CDR3 amino acids: CASQAGTGGNTEAFF.

This sequence joins TRBV10-3 and TRBJ2-7; TCRdb calls TRBD1, which cannot be checked without DNA. The CDR3 extends over 16 amino acids. The germline CDR1 and CDR2 sequences are ENHRY and SYGVKD. CDR3 residues: CAISESDRGFSYEQYF.

The chain employs TRBV7-2 and TRBJ1-1; TCRdb's assignment of TRBD1 cannot be checked, as there is no DNA. The CDR3 is 13 residues long. Germline V lookup: CDR1 SGHTA, CDR2 FQGNSA. CDR3 amino acids: CARRFRGMTEAFF.

This chain uses TRBV28 with TRBJ1-1; TCRdb names TRBD1, which stays unverified in the absence of DNA. Looked up from germline, CDR1 is MDHEN and CDR2 is SYDVKM. This CDR3 region has 16 residues. CDR3 sequence: CALTAGLAFGRTEAFF.

The chain carries TRBV12-3 or TRBV12-4 and TRBJ2-3; the TRBD2 assignment by TCRdb is unverifiable without DNA. The CDR3 has 14 residues. The CDR3 sequence: CASSTSGGTDTQYF.

Judged by frequency, this clonotype is medium-sized (0.01 to 0.1%). The chain links TRBV4-1 to TRBJ2-1. Per germline, CDR1 MGHRA and CDR2 YSYEKL. The CDR3 spans 12 residues. The CDR3 loop is CASSPSGNEQFF.

The V call is TRBV7-9, the J call TRBJ1-2; TCRdb picks TRBD1, but there is no DNA to check that call. The CDR3 is 16 amino acids. The germline V gene has CDR1 SEHNR and CDR2 FQNEAQ (reference sequence). CDR3 sequence reads: CASSLAMGAVGNGYTF.

This chain connects TRBV28 to TRBJ2-7; the TCRdb D gene call, TRBD1, has no DNA to confirm it. In germline, CDR1 is MDHEN, CDR2 SYDVKM. The CDR3 length is 14 residues. The CDR3 here is CASSSDREGYEQYF. Full variable domain (missing parts from reference TRBV28 and TRBJ2-7): DVKVTQSSRYLVKRTGEKVFLECVQDMDHENMFWYRQDPGLGLRLIYFSYDVKMKEKGDIPEGYSVSREKKERFSLILESASTNQTSMYLCASSSDREGYEQYFGPGTRLTVT.

This chain connects TRBV9 to TRBJ2-1; TCRdb returns TRBD2, unconfirmable since there is no DNA. Germline V lookup: CDR1 SGDLS, CDR2 YYNGEE. The length of the CDR3 is 13 residues. CDR3 residues: CASSVGGGNEQFF.

V gene TRBV7-9 combines with J gene TRBJ2-7; TCRdb returns TRBD1, unconfirmable since there is no DNA. CDR3 length equals 14 residues. Germline CDR1 is SEHNR and CDR2 is FQNEAQ (reference sequence). This CDR3 is CASSLGQGDYEQYF.

The chain links TRBV12-3 or TRBV12-4 to TRBJ2-3; TCRdb proposes TRBD1, but this gene call is untestable without DNA. CDR3 length: 16 residues. The CDR3 here is CASSSSGTPSTDTQYF.

The chain joins TRBV28 to TRBJ2-5; TCRdb selects TRBD2, and the lack of DNA leaves this call unchecked. CDR1 is MDHEN and CDR2 is SYDVKM in the germline V gene. The CDR3 extends over 13 amino acids. CDR3: CASSSLAGETQYF.

This chain uses TRBV12-3 or TRBV12-4 with TRBJ2-1; without DNA, the TCRdb call of TRBD2 cannot be checked. The length of the CDR3 is 14 residues. This CDR3 reads CATSEGGGINEQFF.

This clonotype ranks as medium-sized in terms of frequency. The chain has TRBV11-2 and TRBJ1-4. CDR1 and CDR2 from the germline V gene are SGHAT and FQNNGV. This CDR3 contains 15 residues. The CDR3: CASSPTASTNEKLFF.

The CDR3: CASSQVGSDRGRIEQFF. The rearrangement links TRBV3-1 to TRBJ2-1; TCRdb's D gene call, TRBD1, goes unchecked for lack of DNA. Germline CDR1 LGHDT, CDR2 YNNKEL (reference sequence). The CDR3 extends over 17 amino acids.

This rearrangement joins TRBV4-2 to TRBJ2-3; TCRdb reports TRBD1, a call that lacks DNA to check it against. This CDR3 region has 16 residues. The germline V gene has CDR1 LGHNA and CDR2 YNFKEQ. The CDR3 is CASSQDGPGGEDTQYF.